The 16 T cell receptor beta chains below all came from one sample that was sequenced in a study of blood T cell repertoires in COVID-19. The method was immunoSEQ multiplex PCR; TCRdb's version includes in-frame clones alone and lacks a portion of them. The data contain around 93,000 clones, roughly 87% of them singletons. Material for sequencing was peripheral blood. These TCRs come from a young man with COVID-19, enrolled during active disease.

This rearrangement joins TRBV5-1 to TRBJ1-2, with 10 nucleotides matching TRBD1. The CDR3 totals 13 residues. Unmatched junction bases numbered 3, after V lost 4 bases and J lost 6 bases. CDR1 SGHRS and CDR2 YFSETQ come from the germline V gene. The CDR3 loop reads CASSLGTGDGYTF. The CDR3 nucleotides read TGCGCCAGCAGCCTCGGGACAGGGGATGGCTACACCTTC.

The chain has TRBV7-9 and TRBJ2-1; TRBD1 is a possible D gene (6 bases). Per the germline V gene, CDR1 is SEHNR and CDR2 is FQNEAQ (reference sequence). The CDR3 spans 12 residues. Trimming cost V 5 bases and J 9 bases, with 11 bases left between them. DNA for the CDR3: TGTGCCAGCAGCCAAGGGGGTCCTGAGCAGTTCTTC. As protein: CASSQGGPEQFF.

This clone was detected once. The chain links TRBV28 to TRBJ2-7, with 7 bases fitting TRBD2. Germline lookup yields CDR1 MDHEN and CDR2 SYDVKM. V was pared by 6 bases and J by 2 bases, with 4 bases of the junction left unmatched. The CDR3 covers 13 residues. CDR3 protein: CASRRDYTYEQYF. Written as DNA, the CDR3 is TGTGCCAGCAGGAGGGACTATACCTACGAGCAGTACTTC.

CDR3 nucleotide sequence: TGCGCCAGCAATCAGGGAATGGGAAACACCATATATTTT. It codes for CASNQGMGNTIYF. The J gene is TRBJ1-3, the V gene TRBV5-1, with D tentatively TRBD1 (5 bases). Germline loops: CDR1 SGHRS, CDR2 YFSETQ. The CDR3 spans 13 residues. With 6 bases removed from V and 4 bases from J, the gap between germline ends came to 11 bases.

CDR3 sequence: CASSLRLAGITDTQYF. Here the CDR3 DNA reads TGTGCCAGCAGCTTAAGACTAGCGGGAATCACAGATACGCAGTATTTT. V gene TRBV7-2 combines with J gene TRBJ2-3; 11 bases are a match to TRBD2. V lost 2 bases and J lost 2; bases outside the gene matches: 3. Germline loops: CDR1 SGHTA, CDR2 FQGNSA. The CDR3 is 16 amino acids.

The J gene is TRBJ2-5, the V gene TRBV7-9, with D tentatively TRBD1 (5 bases). The CDR3 extends over 13 amino acids. V gave up 3 bases and J gave up 1 base, with 6 bases separating them. Germline lookup yields CDR1 SEHNR and CDR2 FQNEAQ (reference sequence). DNA for the CDR3: TGTGCCAGCAGCTTCAGGGCCCAAGAGACCCAGTACTTC. This encodes CASSFRAQETQYF.

J is TRBJ2-5 and V is TRBV9; 8 nucleotides align to TRBD1. V was pared by 0 bases and J by 8 bases, with 9 bases of the junction left unmatched. The CDR3 has 15 residues. Germline V gives CDR1 SGDLS, CDR2 YYNGEE. The CDR3, as DNA: TGTGCCAGCAGCGTAGATCTGGCAGGGGGCTCTACCCAGTACTTC. It is translated as CASSVDLAGGSTQYF.

J is TRBJ1-2 and V is TRBV28; the D gene is possibly TRBD1 (6 bases). The germline V and J ends were trimmed by 6 bases and 8 bases, with 19 bases remaining between them. The CDR3 loop spans 14 amino acids. From germline, CDR1 is MDHEN and CDR2 SYDVKM. The DNA for the CDR3 is TGTGCCAGCAGCCTTACAGGGAGCTTAAACGGCTACACCTTC. It codes for CASSLTGSLNGYTF.

V usage is TRBV2 and J usage is TRBJ2-3; unclear D gene. Germline CDR1 reads SNHLY; CDR2 reads FYNNEI. V shed 4 bases and J shed 5 bases, with 4 bases lying between them. This CDR3 spans 11 amino acids. The CDR3 sequence: CASSVRDTQYF. The CDR3 coding sequence is TGTGCCAGCAGTGTTAGAGATACGCAGTATTTT.

V and J are TRBV19 and TRBJ2-7; D unclear. There are 13 residues in the CDR3. Trimming left V 5 bases short and J 2 bases short, with 10 bases between. CDR1 is LNHDA and CDR2 is SQIVND in the germline V gene (reference sequence). The CDR3 DNA reads TGTGCCAGTAGTCCTAGGAACACCTACGAGCAGTACTTC. Amino acid sequence: CASSPRNTYEQYF.

On this clone itself: At one of its ends the junction is not consistent with the germline gene, which may arise from a read error. CDR3 nucleotide sequence: TGTGCCAGCGGGAGGGTGCGCGGGAAACTGCTTTTT. This encodes CASGRVRGKLLF. The chain joins TRBV12-3 or TRBV12-4 to TRBJ1-4; D is uncertain. This CDR3 spans 12 amino acids.

The rearrangement uses TRBV10-1 and TRBJ2-1; 7 nucleotides agree with TRBD1. This CDR3 is 13 amino acids long. V gave up 6 bases and J gave up 8 bases; unmatched junction bases: 7. Germline loops: CDR1 WNHNN, CDR2 SYGVQD (reference sequence). The CDR3 DNA follows: TGCGCCAGCAGGGAGACAGGGAACGATGAGCAGTTCTTC. Translating gives CASRETGNDEQFF.

As concerns this clone: Relative to the germline gene, one junction end is altered; a read error may explain this. The V call is TRBV30, the J call TRBJ1-4, with TRBD1 matching over 8 bases. There are 13 residues in the CDR3. CDR1 and CDR2 (germline): GTSNPN, SVGIG (reference sequence). The CDR3: CAWSVDRGGKLLF. Written as DNA, the CDR3 is TGTGCCTGGAGTGTAGACAGGGGTGGAAAACTGCTTTTT. The variable domain in full, with the rest retrieved from reference TRBV30 and TRBJ1-4, is SQTIHQWPATLVQPVGSPLSLECTVEGTSNPNLYWYRQAAGRGLQLLFYSVGIGQISSEVPQNLSASRPQDRQFILSSKKLLLSDSGFYLCAWSVDRGGKLLFGSGTQLSVL.

The chain joins TRBV5-4 to TRBJ2-3; tentatively, D is TRBD2 (7 bases). The V and J ends lost 4 bases and 0 bases respectively, with 18 bases between them. There are 17 residues in the CDR3. The germline CDR1 and CDR2 sequences are SGHNT and YYREEE (reference sequence). The chain's CDR3 is CASSQQLGGPSTDTQYF. The CDR3 region has the DNA TGTGCCAGCAGCCAACAGCTGGGGGGGCCGAGCACAGATACGCAGTATTTT.

This chain connects TRBV9 to TRBJ2-3, with D perhaps matching TRBD2 (6 bases). Germline CDR1 and CDR2: SGDLS and YYNGEE. Trimming took off 3 bases at V and 4 bases at J, with 21 bases between the two ends. The CDR3 loop spans 17 amino acids. CDR3 in amino acids: CASSARVAVRGSDTQYF. In nucleotides, the CDR3 is TGTGCCAGCAGCGCGAGGGTAGCGGTAAGAGGGTCAGATACGCAGTATTTT.

This chain joins TRBV19 and TRBJ1-1, with unresolved D. The CDR3 runs 13 residues. V shed 4 bases and J shed 1 base, with 7 bases lying between them. Looked up from germline, CDR1 is LNHDA and CDR2 is SQIVND (reference sequence). CDR3 region: CASSNSGNTEAFF. CDR3 DNA: TGTGCCAGTAGTAACAGCGGGAACACTGAAGCTTTCTTT. The full variable domain, rest sourced from reference TRBV19 and TRBJ1-1, is DGGITQSPKYLFRKEGQNVTLSCEQNLNHDAMYWYRQDPGQGLRLIYYSQIVNDFQKGDIAEGYSVSREKKESFPLTVTSAQKNPTAFYLCASSNSGNTEAFFGQGTRLTVV.